The source of this T cell receptor beta chain is a study of patients and donors after allogeneic stem cell transplantation (dated by TCRdb to the early 2020s). The CDR3 contains 12 residues, cysteine and phenylalanine counted. Here the CDR3 DNA is all that survives: 36 bases in frame from base 1. Germline trimming: 4 bases from V, 5 bases from J; junction bases outside gene matches: 0. Preparation of the library involved RT-PCR. Sequencer: NextSeq 550. TCRdb ran its own pipeline on the public reads, namely fastp trimming at Q25 and MiXCR clone calling, and kept in-frame beta chains. Rows matching on CDR3 protein sequence are summarized as one entry with the most common DNA and genes. The sample profile shows over 130,000 distinct CDR3 sequences; about a third of them were found once. The ten largest clones add up to about 50% of the sample. Regarding this clonotype: No cognate antigen has been identified for it. Base qualities are not provided; no much larger clone lies one nucleotide away.

Sequenced sample: blood, either unsorted or a sorted T cell fraction (not recorded which). The rearrangement joined TRBV12-3 or TRBV12-4 to TRBJ1-1, with TRBD1 identical over 8 junction bases. This sequence originates from a human donor who was either an allogeneic HSCT recipient or a stem cell or donor lymphocyte infusion donor (not recorded which). It is not recorded whose cells these are; they may come from a transplant donor. The CDR3 sequence is CASSWTGTEAFF. In nucleotide form, the sequence is TGTGCCAGCAGTTGGACAGGGACTGAAGCTTTCTTT.